This entry describes one T cell receptor (beta chain). No antigen is known for it. The TCR beta cDNA libraries carried unique molecular identifiers. TCRdb analysed the PCR reads with MiXCR anew, one entry per CDR3 protein. The repertoire holds approximately 770,000 distinct CDR3 sequences, about half seen once, with roughly 5.2% in the top ten. This sample is drawn from a study of post-analysis software for immune sequencing data. Study at large: Clinical courses comprised relapsing-remitting, secondary progressive and progressive-relapsing multiple sclerosis. Study results and caveats: Significantly decreased normalized Chao1 diversity was recorded for multiple sclerosis patients relative to controls. Patients had higher frequencies than controls of about five TRBV segments, including TRBV5-6, TRBV5-1 and TRBV20-1.

With 6 bases clipped from V and 3 bases from J, the junction kept 8 bases outside the gene matches. The germline V gene has CDR1 DFQATT and CDR2 SNEGSKA (reference sequence). This CDR3 spans 13 amino acids. The chain links TRBV20-1 to TRBJ2-7, with 7 nucleotides matching TRBD1. This receptor was taken from a girl aged 5-17 years with multiple sclerosis. Sequenced: blood. The CDR3 reads CSAKGTADYEQYF. The DNA for the CDR3 is TGCAGTGCCAAAGGGACAGCGGACTACGAGCAGTACTTC.